The present T cell receptor beta chain was sequenced within a study of Graves' ophthalmopathy and Graves' hyperthyroidism (dated by TCRdb to the late 2010s). Broadly, across the study: Peripheral blood was collected before any treatment was given, at the time of initial diagnosis. To explore V-J signatures that distinguish ophthalmopathy from hyperthyroidism, a discovery set of 100 patients was enrolled, made up of roughly 41 with ophthalmopathy and roughly 55 with stable hyperthyroidism. In total, over 130 blood samples were TCR-sequenced: around 42 ophthalmopathy, 75 hyperthyroidism and around 17 hyperthyroidism-to-ophthalmopathy patients. Once sampling was done, hyperthyroidism patients were given methimazole at a starting dose of 30 mg daily, while ophthalmopathy patients were given high-dose intravenous methylprednisolone. An independent validation cohort comprised 18 hyperthyroidism patients and over 15 patients who later progressed from hyperthyroidism to ophthalmopathy. The study used TCR beta repertoire signatures to distinguish Graves' ophthalmopathy from Graves' hyperthyroidism and to predict progression to ophthalmopathy. T-cell repertoires of thyroid tissue and blood were compared in about 6 hyperthyroidism patients. What the authors observed across the whole study: Most of the expanded thyroid clonotypes with a frequency above 0.001 were also detected in blood, and it was suggested that the thyroid immune response may be reflected by blood repertoires. Ophthalmopathy was separated from stable hyperthyroidism by the 13-signature model with about 88% sensitivity and 81% to 84% specificity in cross-validation and with 80%/75% in the test set. In validation, the model predicted ophthalmopathy progression with 55% to 71% sensitivity and roughly 72% specificity; some 13 predicted patients were CT-confirmed with GO in a median of around 6.5 months. Sample size was not predetermined statistically, and investigators were not blinded to group allocation.

TCR beta CDR3 regions were amplified from RNA transcripts for repertoire sequencing. HTBI primers and the Qiagen OneStep RT-PCR kit were used in a first-round RT-PCR, which was followed by a second-round multiplex PCR, size selection and purification. Sequencing of the libraries was carried out on an Illumina HiSeq2000 in paired-end mode with 100 bp reads. The study's own analysis went as follows. Reads were processed with SOAPnuke, discarding reads with adapters, uncalled bases, mean Phred below 15, or no exact constant-primer or identifier match. COPE v1.2.5 was used to merge high-quality paired reads. Each unique nucleotide sequence was treated as a clonotype, and MiTCR v1.1 was used to align the clonotypes to the IMGT TRB V, D and J references. Analysis was restricted to V-J combinations with a frequency above 0.0001, which covered just over 98% of repertoires. For each V-J combination, a TCR clonal expansion and chaos score was defined as the ratio of F50 clonal expansion to chaos observed in the TCRdist matrix. Features were reduced by Welch's t-statistics and random forest to 10 to 15 V-J combinations, which fed a naive Bayes classifier. The similarity between thyroid and blood repertoires was quantified using the Morisita-Horn index. The public reads were reanalyzed by TCRdb: fastp trimming at Q25, MiXCR alignment, in-frame beta chains only. One record per CDR3 amino acid sequence lists the most common genes and DNA. The V and J calls here are based on TCRdb, not the publication. The sample table lists more than 300,000 distinct CDR3 sequences, roughly a sixth of them with a count of one. 2% to 2.5% of the sample is in the top ten clones.

The CDR3 sequence holds 15 residues, the cysteine and phenylalanine included. Here the CDR3 DNA is all that survives: 45 bases in frame from base 1. Trimming takes 4 bases off V and 4 bases off J; junction bases not matched to a gene: 8. Based on the germline V gene, the CDR1 and CDR2 sequences are SGHRS and YFSETQ. Stable hyperthyroidism was defined as no progression to ophthalmopathy within 18 months of follow-up. Hyperthyroidism patients were newly diagnosed, were aged 18 to 65 years, and had a disease duration under 2 months. Anyone with other autoimmune diseases, uncontrolled infections, pregnancy or lactation was excluded from the study. Diagnosis was based on clinical symptoms, serum thyroxine, TRAb, thyroid ultrasound and orbital computed tomography. Ficoll-Paque density gradient centrifugation was used to isolate PBMCs from about 10 ml of fresh peripheral blood. Total RNA was extracted with Trizol reagent and quality-checked on an Agilent 2100 Bioanalyzer.

Ten or more counts support this clonotype. The antigen it recognizes is unknown. No clone much larger than this one lies a single base away; base qualities are absent. The receptor was isolated from an adult woman with stable Graves' hyperthyroidism. Source material: peripheral blood. This sequence uses TRBV5-1 and TRBJ2-7; 10 junctional bases match TRBD1. The DNA sequence is as follows: TGCGCCAGCAGCCAAAGACAGGGGGCGAGATACGAGCAGTACTTC. Its coded protein is CASSQRQGARYEQYF.